Following are 9 T cell receptor beta chains from one sample sequenced in a study of T-cell reconstitution after alpha-beta-depleted transplantation in children. TCRbeta library preparation incorporated unique molecular identifiers. TCRdb independently ran MiXCR on the PCR reads; one entry per CDR3 protein. The sample has about a million distinct CDR3 sequences, about 26% seen once; the top ten hold roughly 31%. The material was PBMCs, mostly from graft donor cells, obtained 360 days after TCRalphabeta/CD19-depleted stem cell transplant. The receptors shown here come from a boy younger than two who had a stem cell transplant for SCID, so the T cells may come from the graft donor.

The V and J genes are TRBV29-1 and TRBJ2-7; D is uncertain. The length of the CDR3 is 18 residues. Between the trimmed V and J ends, which lost 7 bases and 1 base, there was a span of 29 bases. Germline CDR1 and CDR2: SQVTM and ANQGSEA. CDR3 region: CSGWGRVSGDQPSYEQYF. The DNA of the CDR3 is TGCAGCGGATGGGGTCGGGTTTCTGGCGATCAACCATCCTACGAGCAGTACTTC.

The chain recombines TRBV12-3 or TRBV12-4 with TRBJ2-1; perhaps D is TRBD1 or TRBD2 (5 bases each). V was cut by 1 base and J by 3 bases, with 16 bases left in between. CDR3 length: 17 residues. Here the CDR3 reads CASSLGTLGTSYNEQFF. The CDR3, as DNA: TGTGCCAGCAGTTTAGGAACCTTAGGGACCAGCTACAATGAGCAGTTCTTC.

J is TRBJ1-4 and V is TRBV20-1; 7 bases fit TRBD1. V shed 0 bases and J 7 bases; nucleotides not matched to a gene: 5. This CDR3 contains 14 residues. The germline V gene encodes CDR1 DFQATT and CDR2 SNEGSKA (reference sequence). The chain's CDR3 is CSARDATGIEKLFF. The CDR3 nucleotides read TGCAGTGCTAGAGACGCGACAGGGATTGAAAAACTGTTTTTT.

The gene calls are TRBV5-1 and TRBJ2-1; tentative D call: TRBD2 (5 bases). Germline V gene sequence: CDR1 SGHRS, CDR2 YFSETQ. Deletions cut 4 bases from V and 4 bases from J, with 15 bases between. This CDR3 comprises 15 residues. The CDR3 DNA sequence: TGCGCCAGCAGCGGTACGGGATCCCGTTACAATGAGCAGTTCTTC. Amino acids: CASSGTGSRYNEQFF.

The chain couples TRBV7-9 to TRBJ1-1, with D unresolved. V was shortened by 4 bases and J by 2 bases, with 17 bases between the two germline ends. This CDR3 is 16 amino acids long. CDR1 and CDR2 from the germline V gene are SEHNR and FQNEAQ (reference sequence). The CDR3 here is CASSSVRPAGNTEAFF. CDR3 nucleotide sequence: TGTGCCAGCAGCTCGGTCCGCCCCGCAGGTAACACTGAAGCTTTCTTT.

The CDR3 coding sequence is TGTGCCAGCTCACCACCGATTCGGAAATCTGGGGCCAACGTCCTGACTTTC. Translating gives CASSPPIRKSGANVLTF. The J gene is TRBJ2-6, the V gene TRBV18, with D uncertain. Trimming cost V 0 bases and J 1 base, with 10 bases left between them. The V gene's germline CDR1 is KGHSH and CDR2 LQKENI. This CDR3 has 17 residues.

The chain combines TRBV28 with TRBJ1-3; D is perhaps TRBD1 (5 bases). Germline values: CDR1 MDHEN, CDR2 SYDVKM. The CDR3 contains 14 residues. V lost 6 bases and J 4 bases, leaving 13 bases between the germline ends. In DNA form, the CDR3 reads TGTGCCAGCAGGCAGGGTGGACCGGGAAACACCATATATTTT. It codes for CASRQGGPGNTIYF.

The gene calls are TRBV14 and TRBJ2-1; 10 positions match TRBD2. Germline V gene data show CDR1 as SGHDN and CDR2 as FVKESK. With V trimmed by 0 bases and J by 6 bases, 5 bases remained unmatched. The CDR3 length is 16 residues. The CDR3 nucleotides read TGTGCCAGCAGCCAAGATTTCAAGCGGGGGGGCAATGAGCAGTTCTTC. Encoded protein: CASSQDFKRGGNEQFF.

This chain uses TRBV4-3 with TRBJ2-5; weak D call: TRBD2 (6 bases). CDR1 is LGHNA, CDR2 YSLEER, per germline. V was clipped by 2 bases and J by 2 bases, with 15 bases between them. The CDR3 consists of 16 residues. The CDR3 loop is CASSQSLGGGQETQYF. The CDR3 DNA reads as TGCGCCAGCAGCCAATCATTAGGTGGGGGGCAAGAGACCCAGTACTTC.